This T cell receptor (beta chain) derives from a study of cytomegalovirus exposure and HLA in healthy donors (dated by TCRdb to 2016 to 2017). For the wider study: According to an earlier analysis of 550 to 700 of the donors, about 190 million T cells yielded over 100 million unique TCR beta sequences and 276 Gb of sequence data. HLA typing included class I and class II loci at four-digit resolution. Using immunosequencing, the study profiled T cell repertoires from 550 to 750 subjects and related those repertoires to cytomegalovirus serostatus. A later analysis re-analyzed previously published TCR beta repertoires from 660 or so donors and added high-resolution HLA genotyping to study TCR occurrence patterns. The study was designed to test whether signatures of past pathogen exposure could be identified by cataloging public T cell receptors. Donor age, sex, ethnicity and CMV serostatus were collected together with the repertoire data. Along with the approximately 700-subject first cohort, a separate validation cohort of around 120 different subjects was used. The number of donors typed differed by locus, with 629-630 for A, B, C, DRB1 and DQB1, more than 500 for DQA1, approximately 580 for DPA1, and 450 to 480 for DPB1. An earlier analysis of several hundred of the donors used high-throughput TCR beta sequencing to judge whether each TCR beta V gene segment behaved as functional or pseudogenic. Roughly 5 DR-DQ haplotypes were treated as single units for association and clustering because of strong linkage in the cohort. An early release covering roughly 640 HLA-typed donors comprised roughly 300 gigabases of sequencing data and roughly 86 million unique TCR sequences. The genetic ancestry cluster associated with self-reported Caucasian donors included around four fifths of the 398 genotyped donors. In a later genetic analysis, genome-wide SNP genotypes for about 55% of the 666 donors were used, and that subset was treated as a discovery cohort. Among 398 genotyped donors of the cohort, an average of approximately 240,000 unique TCR beta nucleotide sequences was sequenced per donor, of which 15% to 20% were non-productive. Rather than using new phenotypic data, the later analysis identified candidate immune exposures from TCR beta sequences and from how often those sequences occurred across donors. All discovery cohort repertoires had been generated on a single sequencing platform. High-throughput TCR immunosequencing, statistical association of individual TCRs with disease status, and machine learning were combined to predict cytomegalovirus infection status. Results the study describes overall, beyond this receptor: Because HLA typing was unavailable for some donors at each locus, only the typed subset was used in association tests. Because counts were too low, around 18 rarely observed V segments, including chromosome 9 orphons, were left out of the earlier analysis of some 640 of the donors. It was suggested by the authors that the approach could potentially be generalized to other disease states and immunological phenotypes. Correlated functional status among segregating V segments might reflect linkage disequilibrium, but an unknown experimental factor could not be ruled out. A further reported finding was that TCR beta sequences accurately predicted the HLA-A and HLA-B alleles for most subjects in the first cohort. In a later genetic analysis, a missense DCLRE1C variant was associated with V-gene and J-gene trimming of TCR beta chains, and the association was replicated in an independent cohort. A group of highly shared sequence variants was considered likely to be a technical artifact of the sequencing pipeline. Because the 87-base-pair reads could not distinguish some IMGT-functional V segments, including TRBV6-2 and TRBV6-3, those segments were excluded. In both the original and validation cohorts, the classifier was reported to diagnose cytomegalovirus status with high specificity and sensitivity. Immune exposure information for the cohort was limited to CMV serostatus. Most TCR sequences were seen in very few donors, while some public TCRs were found in many individuals. A later analysis reported that several top co-occurrence clusters appeared linked to parvovirus B19, influenza, CMV and Epstein-Barr virus. A later genetic analysis reported fewer N-insertions in productive TCRs among donors in an Asian-associated ancestry cluster than the roughly 700-donor mean. At a false discovery rate of 0.05, a later analysis linked 15,000 to 20,000 TCR beta sequences to specific HLA alleles. An earlier analysis of some 560 of the donors showed that most TCR beta V segments appeared in productive rearrangements either about 90% or about 30% of the time, which broadly matched IMGT annotations. Sequencing depth was assumed to be roughly uniform across donors in the presence/absence analyses, though that assumption may not hold. Strong co-occurrence of HLA alleles, especially DR and DQ, made assigning TCR associations to individual alleles difficult. A later analysis found that TCR association rates varied across HLA loci, with DRB1 alleles showing the most associated TCRs and HLA-C alleles the fewest. In vitro tests confirmed that a few of the cytomegalovirus-associated TCR beta chains recognize cytomegalovirus antigens. In this cohort, only TCR beta chains were sequenced, and detectable features were limited by the absence of alpha or paired-chain data. A later analysis found that most CMV-associated TCR beta chains appeared HLA-restricted, with HLA associations seemingly driven largely by CMV exposure. A later analysis found that HLA-associated TCR beta chains were more clonally expanded and had lower generation probabilities than equally common non-associated chains. The study gave a list of under 200 TCR beta chains associated with cytomegalovirus.

Libraries were made using the immunoSEQ multiplex PCR assay. For the multiplex PCR, a mixture combining 60 forward primers for TCR Vbeta segments and 13 reverse primers for TCR Jbeta segments was used. The CDR3 region of rearranged TCR beta genes was amplified from genomic DNA by a multiplex PCR assay. On the Illumina HiSeq System, the amplified TCR beta libraries were sequenced as 87-base-pair reads. The original methods were these. In a later analysis, around 80 million unique TCR beta chains were counted across the approximately 620 repertoires, and roughly 11 million of these chains were shared by at least two donors. A nearest-neighbor algorithm error-corrected the raw reads and collapsed the reads into unique sequences, merging closely related sequences to remove PCR and sequencing errors. V, D and J gene segments were assigned by aligning CDR3 sequences to IMGT reference sequences. For a sequence to be retained, a match of at least six nucleotides was required to both a V gene segment and a J gene segment. Rearrangements were called productive when the CDR3 lacked stop codons and stayed in frame with V and J; all others were non-productive. Following IMGT convention, CDR3 was defined as the stretch from the second conserved V-encoded cysteine to the conserved J-encoded phenylalanine. The earlier analysis of about 570 of the donors excluded any sequence lacking an unambiguous match to a single V gene segment. In an earlier analysis of 450 to 700 of the donors, V segments were called functional above 56.7% productive rearrangements and were called segregating when the between-donor standard deviation exceeded 5%. A statistical classification framework was built for diagnosing cytomegalovirus status from the catalog of TCR beta chain sequences. V and J gene assignment, in a later analysis, came from comparing TCR nucleotide sequences with IMGT/GENE-DB human TR gene sequences. A later analysis assigned CDR3 sequences and most-parsimonious VDJ recombination scenarios with the TCRdist pipeline. A later analysis defined each TCR beta chain by its CDR3 amino acid sequence plus V-gene family, and excluded reads lacking a unique V-gene family. A later analysis removed 450 to 600 highly shared, low-generation-probability nucleotide sequences to deal with suspected cross-contamination and a sequencing artifact. A later analysis calculated a clonal expansion index for each public chain from normalized within-repertoire ranks of inferred template counts. In a later analysis, generation probabilities were computed using a VDJ recombination model fitted to out-of-frame rearrangements, and the results were checked against IGoR. Hypergeometric tests were used in a later analysis to score TCR-TCR, TCR-HLA and TCR-CMV co-occurrence, with a repertoire-size bias correction applied to the TCR pairs. False discovery rates were estimated in a later analysis by permuting HLA or CMV assignments 20 times. A later analysis grouped co-occurring TCRs with DBSCAN, adding TCRdist sequence similarity when clustering within HLA-allele-positive subsets. Repertoires with fewer than 30,000 or more than 120,000 public chains were left out of co-occurrence clustering, as were about five repertoires with anomalous nucleotide sharing. Here the immuneACCESS table is served through TCRdb, limited to in-frame sequences with V and J called. Missing clones are a known gap in these copies; in checked studies unresolved V genes cover under half, and the rest lacks a known reason. Clonal size and the V and J genes are those of that table, whereas D and trimming came from the DNA. Counted in this sample were tens of thousands of clones; roughly 75% of them appeared once. Roughly 2% of the sample belongs to the ten largest clones.

A distance of 11 bases separates the germline ends of V and J, which lose 5 bases and 3 bases respectively. From a lookup of the germline V gene (reference sequence), CDR1 and CDR2 are MNHEY and SMNVEV. Inclusive of the bounding cysteine and phenylalanine, the CDR3 is 13 residues long. Only the CDR3 region is kept as DNA, spanning 39 bases read in frame from base 1. In total, more than 500 healthy bone marrow donors made up the cohort. All cohort members were sampled while nominally healthy, although unrecorded immune exposures were likely present. The donor tested CMV seronegative and was one of the 352 seronegative cohort members. A peripheral blood sample was provided by each donor, and peripheral blood mononuclear cells were used for TCR beta sequencing. The Qiagen DNeasy Blood Extraction Kit was used to extract genomic DNA from the blood cell samples. On this clone itself: Its target antigen remains unknown. Qualities for individual bases were not recorded, and no much larger clone is one base off.

This clonotype was sampled from a man aged 40-50 years in good health and CMV-seronegative. Rearrangement joined TRBV27 to TRBJ2-7; the D gene identity is not certain. The sequencing input was PBMCs. The CDR3 in this case is CASSNSAIYEQYF. The nucleotides read TGTGCCAGCAGTAACAGTGCAATCTACGAGCAGTACTTC.